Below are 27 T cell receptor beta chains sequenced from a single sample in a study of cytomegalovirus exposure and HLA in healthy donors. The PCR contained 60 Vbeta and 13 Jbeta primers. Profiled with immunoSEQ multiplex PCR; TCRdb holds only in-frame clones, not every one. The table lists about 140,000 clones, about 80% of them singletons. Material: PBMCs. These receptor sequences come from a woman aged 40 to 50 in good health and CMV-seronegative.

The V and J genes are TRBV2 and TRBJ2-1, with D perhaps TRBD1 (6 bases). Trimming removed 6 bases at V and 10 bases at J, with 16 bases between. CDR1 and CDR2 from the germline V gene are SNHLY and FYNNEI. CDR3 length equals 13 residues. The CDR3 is CASSGDMSGEQFF. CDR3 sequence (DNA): TGTGCCAGCAGCGGGGACATGTCAGGGGAGCAGTTCTTC.

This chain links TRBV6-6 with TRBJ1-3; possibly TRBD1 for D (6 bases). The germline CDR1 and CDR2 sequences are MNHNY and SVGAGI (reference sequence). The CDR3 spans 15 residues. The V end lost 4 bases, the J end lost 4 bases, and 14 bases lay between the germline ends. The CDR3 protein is CASSWRTDSGNTIYF. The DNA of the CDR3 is TGTGCCAGCAGTTGGCGGACAGACTCAGGAAACACCATATATTTT.

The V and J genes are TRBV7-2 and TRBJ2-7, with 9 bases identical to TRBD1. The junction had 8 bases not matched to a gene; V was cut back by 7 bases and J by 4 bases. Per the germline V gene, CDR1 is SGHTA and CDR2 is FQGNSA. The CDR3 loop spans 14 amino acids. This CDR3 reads CASKLGQGQYEQYF. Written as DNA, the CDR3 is TGTGCCAGCAAACTCGGACAGGGGCAGTACGAGCAGTACTTC.

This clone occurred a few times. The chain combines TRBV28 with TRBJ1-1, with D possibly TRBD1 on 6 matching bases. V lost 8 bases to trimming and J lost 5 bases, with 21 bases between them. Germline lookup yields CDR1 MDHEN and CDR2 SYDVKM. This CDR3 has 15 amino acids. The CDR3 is CASPPGTGTRTEAFF. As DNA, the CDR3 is TGTGCCAGCCCCCCGGGAACCGGGACACGAACTGAAGCTTTCTTT.

The CDR3 is CASSSPGQGSTEAFF. The CDR3 DNA is TGTGCCAGCAGCTCGCCGGGACAGGGGTCGACTGAAGCTTTCTTT. V and J are TRBV5-4 and TRBJ1-1; TRBD1 aligns across 10 bases. CDR3 length equals 15 residues. Germline CDR1 and CDR2: SGHNT and YYREEE (reference sequence). J gave up 5 bases and V 3 bases, and 7 bases lay outside the gene matches.

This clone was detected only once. CDR3 sequence (DNA): TGTGCCTGGAACCCCACAGGGAGCTCCTACGAGCAGTACTTC. This sequence encodes CAWNPTGSSYEQYF. V usage is TRBV30 and J usage is TRBJ2-7, with D tentatively TRBD1 (6 bases). There are 14 residues in the CDR3. V lost 4 bases and J 0 bases, leaving 13 bases between the germline ends. Germline V lookup: CDR1 GTSNPN, CDR2 SVGIG (reference sequence).

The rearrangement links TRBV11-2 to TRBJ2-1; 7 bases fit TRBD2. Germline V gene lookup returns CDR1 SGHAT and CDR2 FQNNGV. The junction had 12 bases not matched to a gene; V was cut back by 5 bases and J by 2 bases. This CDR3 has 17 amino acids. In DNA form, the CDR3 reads TGTGCCAGCAGCCTGGGGCTTCTAGCGGTCCCCTACAATGAGCAGTTCTTC. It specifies CASSLGLLAVPYNEQFF.

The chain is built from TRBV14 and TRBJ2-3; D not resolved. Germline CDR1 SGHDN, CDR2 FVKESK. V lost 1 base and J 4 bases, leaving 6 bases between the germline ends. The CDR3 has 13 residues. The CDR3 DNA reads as TGTGCCAGCAGCCAAGCGGCGGCAGATACGCAGTATTTT. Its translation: CASSQAAADTQYF.

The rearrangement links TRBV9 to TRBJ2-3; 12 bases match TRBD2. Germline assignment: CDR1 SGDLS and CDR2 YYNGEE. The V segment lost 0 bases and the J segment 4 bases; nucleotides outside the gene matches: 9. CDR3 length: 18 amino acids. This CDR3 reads CASSVVAQLAGGPDTQYF. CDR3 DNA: TGTGCCAGCAGCGTAGTTGCCCAGCTAGCGGGAGGGCCAGATACGCAGTATTTT. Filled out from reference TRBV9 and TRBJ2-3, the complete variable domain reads DSGVTQTPKHLITATGQRVTLRCSPRSGDLSVYWYQQSLDQGLQFLIQYYNGEERAKGNILERFSAQQFPDLHSELNLSSLELGDSALYFCASSVVAQLAGGPDTQYFGPGTRLTVL.

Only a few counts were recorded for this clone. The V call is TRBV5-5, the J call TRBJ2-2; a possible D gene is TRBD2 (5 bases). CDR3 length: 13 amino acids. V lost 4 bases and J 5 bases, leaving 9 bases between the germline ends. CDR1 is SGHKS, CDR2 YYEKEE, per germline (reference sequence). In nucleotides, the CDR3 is TGTGCCAGCAGCACCGGACTGACCGGGGAGCTGTTTTTT. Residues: CASSTGLTGELFF.

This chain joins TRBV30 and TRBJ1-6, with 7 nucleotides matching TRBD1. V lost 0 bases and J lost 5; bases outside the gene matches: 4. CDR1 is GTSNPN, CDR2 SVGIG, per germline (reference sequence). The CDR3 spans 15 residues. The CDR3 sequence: CAWSVGTANNSPLHF. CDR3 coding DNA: TGTGCCTGGAGTGTCGGGACAGCCAATAATTCACCCCTCCACTTT.

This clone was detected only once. CDR3 in amino acids: CASSLPQGRGGGVPEAFF. CDR3 nucleotide sequence: TGTGCCAGCAGCTTACCACAAGGCAGGGGCGGGGGGGTGCCTGAAGCTTTCTTT. The V gene is TRBV11-3, the J gene TRBJ1-1; D is possibly TRBD1 (6 bases). The germline V gene has CDR1 SGHNT and CDR2 YENEEA. The CDR3 length is 18 residues. The V end lost 2 bases, the J end lost 6 bases, and 25 bases lay between the germline ends.

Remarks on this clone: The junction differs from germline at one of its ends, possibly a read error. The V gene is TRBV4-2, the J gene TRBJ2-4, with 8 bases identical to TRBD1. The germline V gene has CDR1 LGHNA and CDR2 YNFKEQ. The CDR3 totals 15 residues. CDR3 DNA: TGTGCCAGCAGCCAAGAGGCCGACAGGGGAAACAGTCAGTACTTC. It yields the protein CASSQEADRGNSQYF.

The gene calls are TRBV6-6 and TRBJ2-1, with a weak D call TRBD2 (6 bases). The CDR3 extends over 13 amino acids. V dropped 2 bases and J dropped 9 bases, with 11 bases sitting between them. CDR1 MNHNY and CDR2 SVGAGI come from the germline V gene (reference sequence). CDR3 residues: CASSYNGRGEQFF. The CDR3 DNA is TGTGCCAGCAGTTACAACGGGAGAGGTGAGCAGTTCTTC.

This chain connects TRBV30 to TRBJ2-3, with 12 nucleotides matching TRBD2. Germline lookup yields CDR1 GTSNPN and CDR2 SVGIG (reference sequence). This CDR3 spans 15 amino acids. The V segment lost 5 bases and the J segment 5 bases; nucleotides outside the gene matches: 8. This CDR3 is CAWGILAGGKDTQYF. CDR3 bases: TGTGCCTGGGGCATTCTAGCGGGGGGGAAAGATACGCAGTATTTT. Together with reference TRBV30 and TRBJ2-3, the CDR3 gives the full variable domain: SQTIHQWPATLVQPVGSPLSLECTVEGTSNPNLYWYRQAAGRGLQLLFYSVGIGQISSEVPQNLSASRPQDRQFILSSKKLLLSDSGFYLCAWGILAGGKDTQYFGPGTRLTVL.

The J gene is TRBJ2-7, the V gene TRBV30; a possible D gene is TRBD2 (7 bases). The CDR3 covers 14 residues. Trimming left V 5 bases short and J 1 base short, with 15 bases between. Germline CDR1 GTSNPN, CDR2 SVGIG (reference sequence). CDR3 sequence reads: CAWGGGGVSYEQYF. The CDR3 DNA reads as TGTGCCTGGGGAGGGGGAGGGGTATCCTACGAGCAGTACTTC.

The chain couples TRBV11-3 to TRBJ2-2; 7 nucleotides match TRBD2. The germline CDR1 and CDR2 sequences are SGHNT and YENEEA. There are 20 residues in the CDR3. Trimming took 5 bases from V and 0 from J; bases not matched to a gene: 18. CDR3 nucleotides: TGTGCCAGCAGCACCCGACAGACCCCGGGACTAACCGCGAACACCGGGGAGCTGTTTTTT. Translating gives CASSTRQTPGLTANTGELFF.

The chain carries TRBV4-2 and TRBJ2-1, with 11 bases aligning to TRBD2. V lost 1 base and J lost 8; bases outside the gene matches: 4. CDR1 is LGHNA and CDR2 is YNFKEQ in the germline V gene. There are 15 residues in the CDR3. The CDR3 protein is CASSQGLAGRDEQFF. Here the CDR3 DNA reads TGTGCCAGCAGCCAAGGACTAGCGGGGCGGGATGAGCAGTTCTTC.

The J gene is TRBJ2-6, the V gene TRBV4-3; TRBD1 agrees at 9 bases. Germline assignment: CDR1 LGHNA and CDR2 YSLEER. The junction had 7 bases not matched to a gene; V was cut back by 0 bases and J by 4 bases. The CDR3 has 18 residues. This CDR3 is CASSQDNRGRRGANVLTF. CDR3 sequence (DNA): TGCGCCAGCAGCCAAGATAACAGGGGGCGGCGGGGGGCCAACGTCCTGACTTTC.

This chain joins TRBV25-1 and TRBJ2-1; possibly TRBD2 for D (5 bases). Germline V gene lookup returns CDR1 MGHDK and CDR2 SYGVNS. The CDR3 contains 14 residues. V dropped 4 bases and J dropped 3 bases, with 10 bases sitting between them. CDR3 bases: TGTGCCAGCAGTGTCCGGGAACTCTACAATGAGCAGTTCTTC. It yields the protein CASSVRELYNEQFF. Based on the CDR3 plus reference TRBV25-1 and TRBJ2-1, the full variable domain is EADIYQTPRYLVIGTGKKITLECSQTMGHDKMYWYQQDPGMELHLIHYSYGVNSTEKGDLSSESTVSRIRTEHFPLTLESARPSHTSQYLCASSVRELYNEQFFGPGTRLTVL.

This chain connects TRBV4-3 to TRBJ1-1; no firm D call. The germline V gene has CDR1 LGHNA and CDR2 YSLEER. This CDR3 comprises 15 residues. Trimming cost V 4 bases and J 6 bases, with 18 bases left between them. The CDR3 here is CASSPTGGGYAEAFF. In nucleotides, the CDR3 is TGCGCCAGCAGCCCTACGGGAGGCGGGTACGCTGAAGCTTTCTTT.

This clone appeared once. Here the CDR3 reads CASSLARGGRDTEAFF. The CDR3 nucleotides are TGTGCCAGCAGCTTAGCCAGGGGCGGTCGGGACACTGAAGCTTTCTTT. The chain links TRBV11-2 to TRBJ1-1; perhaps TRBD1 as D (6 bases). The CDR3 is 16 residues long. Trimming shortened V by 1 base and J by 3 bases, and 15 bases separated the two germline ends. Germline V gene data show CDR1 as SGHAT and CDR2 as FQNNGV.

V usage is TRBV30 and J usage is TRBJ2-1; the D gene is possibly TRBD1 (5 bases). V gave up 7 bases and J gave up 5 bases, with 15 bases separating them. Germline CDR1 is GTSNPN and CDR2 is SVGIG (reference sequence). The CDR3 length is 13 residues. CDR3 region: CASEDSYNNEQFF. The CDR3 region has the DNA TGTGCCTCCGAAGACAGCTACAACAATGAGCAGTTCTTC.

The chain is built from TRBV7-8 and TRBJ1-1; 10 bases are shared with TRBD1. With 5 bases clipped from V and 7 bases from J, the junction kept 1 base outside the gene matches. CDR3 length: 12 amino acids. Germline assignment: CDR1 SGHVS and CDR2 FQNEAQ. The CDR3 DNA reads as TGTGCCAGCAGCCGGGACAGGGGTGAAGCTTTCTTT. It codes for CASSRDRGEAFF.

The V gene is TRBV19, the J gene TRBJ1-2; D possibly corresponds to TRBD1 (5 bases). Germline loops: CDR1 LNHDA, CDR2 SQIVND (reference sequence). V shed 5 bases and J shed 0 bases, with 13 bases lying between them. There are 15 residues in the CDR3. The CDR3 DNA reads TGTGCCAGTAGTCCCTCCCGGGACTCTAACTATGGCTACACCTTC. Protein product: CASSPSRDSNYGYTF.

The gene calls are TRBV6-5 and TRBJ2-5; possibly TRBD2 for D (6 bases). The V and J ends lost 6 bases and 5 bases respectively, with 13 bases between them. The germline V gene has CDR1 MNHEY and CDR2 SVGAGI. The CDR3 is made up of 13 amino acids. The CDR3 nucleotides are TGTGCCAGCAGGGGAAGCGGGCTCGAGACCCAGTACTTC. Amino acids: CASRGSGLETQYF.

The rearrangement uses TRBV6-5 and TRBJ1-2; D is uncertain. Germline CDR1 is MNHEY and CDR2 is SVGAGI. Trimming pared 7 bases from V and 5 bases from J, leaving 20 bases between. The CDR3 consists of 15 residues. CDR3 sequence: CASTTRREPGYGYTF. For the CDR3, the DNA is TGTGCCAGCACCACCCGGCGGGAGCCTGGGTATGGCTACACCTTC.